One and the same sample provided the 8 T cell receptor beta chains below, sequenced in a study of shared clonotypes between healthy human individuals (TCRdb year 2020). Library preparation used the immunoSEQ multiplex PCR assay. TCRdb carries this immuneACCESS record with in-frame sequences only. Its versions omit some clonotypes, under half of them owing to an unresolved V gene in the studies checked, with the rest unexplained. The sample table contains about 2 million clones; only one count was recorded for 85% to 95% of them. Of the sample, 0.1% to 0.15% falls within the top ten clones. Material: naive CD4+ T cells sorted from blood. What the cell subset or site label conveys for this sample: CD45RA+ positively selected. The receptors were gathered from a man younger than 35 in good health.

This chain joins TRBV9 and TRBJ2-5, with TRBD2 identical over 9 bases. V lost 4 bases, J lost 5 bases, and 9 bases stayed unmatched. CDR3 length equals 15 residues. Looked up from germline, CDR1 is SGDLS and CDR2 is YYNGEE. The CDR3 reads CASSSGIAGVETQYF. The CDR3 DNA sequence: TGTGCCAGCAGCTCTGGGATAGCGGGAGTTGAGACCCAGTACTTC.

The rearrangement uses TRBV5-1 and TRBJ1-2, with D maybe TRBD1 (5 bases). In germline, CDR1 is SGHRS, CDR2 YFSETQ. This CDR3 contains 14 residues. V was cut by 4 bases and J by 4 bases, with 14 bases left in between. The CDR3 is CASSQEGIGYGYTF. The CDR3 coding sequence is TGCGCCAGCAGCCAGGAGGGGATAGGCTATGGCTACACCTTC.

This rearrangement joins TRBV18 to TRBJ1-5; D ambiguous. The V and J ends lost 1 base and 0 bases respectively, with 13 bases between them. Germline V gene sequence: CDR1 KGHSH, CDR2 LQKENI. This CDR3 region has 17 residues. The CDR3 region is CASSPREVLDSNQPQHF. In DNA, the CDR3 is TGTGCCAGCTCACCACGAGAAGTACTTGATAGCAATCAGCCCCAGCATTTT.

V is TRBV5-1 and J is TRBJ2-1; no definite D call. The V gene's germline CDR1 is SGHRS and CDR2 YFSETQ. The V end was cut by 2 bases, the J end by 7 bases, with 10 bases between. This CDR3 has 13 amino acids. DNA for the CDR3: TGCGCCAGCAGCTTCTCAAGCAGAAATGAGCAGTTCTTC. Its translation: CASSFSSRNEQFF.

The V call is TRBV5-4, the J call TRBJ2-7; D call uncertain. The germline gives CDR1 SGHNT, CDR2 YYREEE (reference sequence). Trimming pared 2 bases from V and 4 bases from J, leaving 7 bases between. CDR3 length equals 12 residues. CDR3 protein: CASSFDLYEQYF. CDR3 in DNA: TGTGCCAGCAGCTTTGACCTATACGAGCAGTACTTC.

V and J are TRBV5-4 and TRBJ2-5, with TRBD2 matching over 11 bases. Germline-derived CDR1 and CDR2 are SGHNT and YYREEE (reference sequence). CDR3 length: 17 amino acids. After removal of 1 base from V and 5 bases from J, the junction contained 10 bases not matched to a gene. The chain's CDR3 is CASSLQALAGAGETQYF. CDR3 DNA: TGTGCCAGCAGCTTGCAGGCACTAGCGGGAGCGGGGGAGACCCAGTACTTC.

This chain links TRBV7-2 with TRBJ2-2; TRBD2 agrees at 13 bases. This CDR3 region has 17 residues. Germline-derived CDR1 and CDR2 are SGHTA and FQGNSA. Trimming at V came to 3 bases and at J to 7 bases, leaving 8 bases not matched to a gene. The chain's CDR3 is CASSFTRLAGGIGELFF. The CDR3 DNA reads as TGTGCCAGCAGCTTCACTCGACTAGCGGGAGGTATCGGGGAGCTGTTTTTT.

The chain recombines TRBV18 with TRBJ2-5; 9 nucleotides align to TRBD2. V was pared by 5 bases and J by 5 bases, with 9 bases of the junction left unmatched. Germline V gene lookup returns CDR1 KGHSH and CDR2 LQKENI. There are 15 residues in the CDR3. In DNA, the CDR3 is TGTGCCAGCTCATCACTAGGGACTAGCATCGAGACCCAGTACTTC. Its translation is CASSSLGTSIETQYF.